One and the same sample provided the 27 T cell receptor beta chains below, sequenced in a study of blood T cell repertoires in COVID-19. Assay used: immunoSEQ multiplex PCR; TCRdb lists only in-frame clones, some missing. Altogether hundreds of thousands of clones are present, about nine tenths being singletons, with the ten largest covering over 0.85%. The sequenced sample was PBMCs or T cells enriched from blood (not recorded which). The receptors were gathered from a man aged 50-60 years who had been exposed to COVID-19.

The sample holds one count of this clone. J is TRBJ1-3 and V is TRBV6-5; possibly TRBD1 for D (6 bases). Trimming removed 6 bases from V and 5 bases from J, with 14 bases in between. The CDR3 has 14 residues. From germline, CDR1 is MNHEY and CDR2 SVGAGI. The chain's CDR3 is CASRDSGFRNTIYF. CDR3 nucleotide sequence: TGTGCCAGCAGGGACAGCGGATTTCGAAACACCATATATTTT.

The sample holds one count of this clone. The gene calls are TRBV4-2 and TRBJ1-2; D possibly corresponds to TRBD1 (6 bases). Germline V gene data show CDR1 as LGHNA and CDR2 as YNFKEQ. The V end was cut by 1 base, the J end by 4 bases, with 13 bases between. The CDR3 is 15 residues long. CDR3 amino acids: CASSQAQGNSYGYTF. In DNA, the CDR3 is TGTGCCAGCAGCCAAGCACAGGGCAACTCCTATGGCTACACCTTC.

The rearrangement joins TRBV5-1 to TRBJ2-1; TRBD1 matches 7 bases. The CDR3 sequence is 12 residues long. V trimming: 7 bases; J trimming: 8 bases; junction bases outside the gene matches: 6. Per the germline V gene, CDR1 is SGHRS and CDR2 is YFSETQ. CDR3 bases: TGCGCCAGCTACAGGGGATTAGATGAGCAGTTCTTC. This sequence encodes CASYRGLDEQFF. The full variable domain, in which reference TRBV5-1 and TRBJ2-1 provide the parts outside the CDR3, is KAGVTQTPRYLIKTRGQQVTLSCSPISGHRSVSWYQQTPGQGLQFLFEYFSETQRNKGNFPGRFSGRQFSNSRSEMNVSTLELGDSALYLCASYRGLDEQFFGPGTRLTVL.

This chain links TRBV28 with TRBJ2-2, with D possibly TRBD1 on 6 matching bases. CDR1 is MDHEN and CDR2 is SYDVKM in the germline V gene. This CDR3 comprises 15 residues. V gave up 2 bases and J gave up 5 bases, with 12 bases separating them. The CDR3 region is CASSLVWDITGELFF. For the CDR3, the DNA is TGTGCCAGCAGTTTAGTATGGGACATAACCGGGGAGCTGTTTTTT.

CDR3 sequence: CSASKRGYYGYTF. The DNA of the CDR3 is TGCAGTGCTAGTAAAAGGGGTTACTATGGCTACACCTTC. The chain employs TRBV20-1 and TRBJ1-2; the D gene is possibly TRBD1 (5 bases). The germline V gene has CDR1 DFQATT and CDR2 SNEGSKA (reference sequence). There are 13 residues in the CDR3. V lost 3 bases, J lost 3 bases, and 11 bases lay in between.

This clone showed up just once. The chain has TRBV4-1 and TRBJ2-5, with D maybe TRBD2 (6 bases). Germline V gene data show CDR1 as MGHRA and CDR2 as YSYEKL. V shed 3 bases and J shed 3 bases, with 14 bases lying between them. The CDR3 totals 15 residues. Here the CDR3 reads CASSHFGTFKETQYF. The CDR3 region has the DNA TGCGCCAGCAGCCACTTCGGGACTTTCAAAGAGACCCAGTACTTC.

The chain links TRBV7-9 to TRBJ2-5; no clear D. This CDR3 has 14 residues. The V gene's germline CDR1 is SEHNR and CDR2 FQNEAQ (reference sequence). With 1 base removed from V and 3 bases from J, the gap between germline ends came to 9 bases. The CDR3 nucleotides read TGTGCCAGCAGCTTAGGGCTAGAGAAAGAGACCCAGTACTTC. Translation: CASSLGLEKETQYF.

The rearrangement joins TRBV9 to TRBJ2-5, with 8 bases fitting TRBD1. Germline CDR1 SGDLS, CDR2 YYNGEE. V trimming: 4 bases; J trimming: 2 bases; junction bases outside the gene matches: 10. This CDR3 region has 16 residues. CDR3 residues: CASSLSGQGGQETQYF. DNA of the CDR3: TGTGCCAGCAGCCTCTCAGGACAGGGAGGTCAAGAGACCCAGTACTTC.

V and J are TRBV7-8 and TRBJ2-5; the D gene is possibly TRBD1 (5 bases). Germline V gives CDR1 SGHVS, CDR2 FQNEAQ. The germline V and J ends were trimmed by 3 bases and 2 bases, with 7 bases remaining between them. The CDR3 covers 13 residues. CDR3: CASSFREQETQYF. As DNA, the CDR3 is TGTGCCAGCAGCTTCAGGGAACAAGAGACCCAGTACTTC.

The V call is TRBV6-4, the J call TRBJ1-1, with TRBD1 as a possible D gene (6 bases). The CDR3 loop spans 13 amino acids. Trimming cost V 4 bases and J 1 base, with 7 bases left between them. Germline V gene sequence: CDR1 MRHNA, CDR2 SNTAGT. The CDR3 nucleotides are TGTGCCAGCAGTGCGGACAGGAACACTGAAGCTTTCTTT. This codes for CASSADRNTEAFF.

The chain links TRBV3-1 (or the pseudogene TRBV3-2) to TRBJ1-6, with D uncertain. There are 13 residues in the CDR3. Germline lookup yields CDR1 LGHDT and CDR2 YNNKEL (reference sequence). Trimming stripped 5 bases from V and 7 bases from J, with 9 bases between. The CDR3 region is CASSSGVNSPLHF. CDR3 bases: TGTGCCAGCAGCTCCGGGGTGAATTCACCCCTCCACTTT.

This clone was found once. The CDR3 protein is CASLAQGGTDTQYF. The DNA of the CDR3 is TGCGCCAGCCTCGCACAGGGGGGCACAGATACGCAGTATTTT. The chain uses TRBV5-1 and TRBJ2-3; 8 bases align to TRBD1. Trimming cost V 7 bases and J 1 base; bases outside gene matches: 5. CDR1 and CDR2 from the germline V gene are SGHRS and YFSETQ. This CDR3 comprises 14 residues.

This clone was observed a single time. The chain employs TRBV5-6 and TRBJ1-2, with TRBD1 matching over 8 bases. The CDR3 extends over 14 amino acids. CDR1 is SGHDT, CDR2 YYEEEE, per germline. V lost 3 bases to trimming and J lost 4 bases; unmatched junction nucleotides: 5. CDR3 sequence: CASSSRDRPYGYTF. The CDR3 coding sequence is TGTGCCAGCAGCTCCCGGGACAGGCCCTATGGCTACACCTTC.

The rearrangement links TRBV28 to TRBJ2-7; possible D gene TRBD2, 5 bases. The V gene's germline CDR1 is MDHEN and CDR2 SYDVKM. The CDR3 covers 14 residues. Trimming took off 4 bases at V and 3 bases at J, with 13 bases between the two ends. CDR3 sequence (DNA): TGTGCCAGCAGTTCTCCTAGCAGCGACTACGAGCAGTACGTC. This sequence encodes CASSSPSSDYEQYV.

This clone was counted a few times. The chain carries TRBV10-3 and TRBJ1-2; TRBD1 matches 7 bases. Losses at the gene ends were 5 bases for V and 2 bases for J; bases not matched to a gene: 8. The CDR3 loop spans 15 amino acids. Germline V gene data show CDR1 as ENHRY and CDR2 as SYGVKD. The CDR3 protein is CAISMRQGKNYGYTF. Written as DNA, the CDR3 is TGTGCCATCAGTATGCGACAGGGTAAAAACTATGGCTACACCTTC.

The DNA of the CDR3 is TGTGCCAGCAGTTCGACAGGAACCAGGTATTCCAATTCACCCCTCCACTTT. This codes for CASSSTGTRYSNSPLHF. The J gene is TRBJ1-6, the V gene TRBV28; possible D gene TRBD1, 6 bases. CDR1 is MDHEN, CDR2 SYDVKM, per germline. This CDR3 is built from 17 residues. V lost 4 bases to trimming and J lost 7 bases, with 20 bases between them.

A few counts support this clone. The V and J genes are TRBV3-1 (or the pseudogene TRBV3-2) and TRBJ1-3, with D uncertain. The CDR3 consists of 14 residues. In germline, CDR1 is LGHDT, CDR2 YNNKEL (reference sequence). Deletions cut 6 bases from V and 4 bases from J, with 13 bases between. The CDR3 loop is CASRLIAGGNTIYF. The CDR3 bases are TGTGCCAGCAGACTTATCGCGGGGGGAAACACCATATATTTT.

This clone appeared once. The gene calls are TRBV6-1 and TRBJ1-4; D remains unclear. CDR1 is MNHNS and CDR2 is SASEGT in the germline V gene. Trimming stripped 0 bases from V and 8 bases from J, with 16 bases between. The CDR3 extends over 16 amino acids. The CDR3 DNA follows: TGTGCCAGCAGTGAAGCGCAAGGAGTTGTCGAGGAAAAACTGTTTTTT. Its protein is CASSEAQGVVEEKLFF.

The chain joins TRBV7-3 to TRBJ1-1, with D perhaps matching TRBD1 (5 bases). The length of the CDR3 is 15 residues. V lost 4 bases and J lost 3, with 15 bases in between. Germline loops: CDR1 SGHTA, CDR2 FQGTGA. CDR3 region: CASSSSTVAHTEAFF. In DNA form, the CDR3 reads TGTGCCAGCAGCTCGTCGACAGTAGCCCACACTGAAGCTTTCTTT.

This clone has a single count. The rearrangement joins TRBV28 to TRBJ1-1; TRBD1 matches at 7 bases. J lost 5 bases, V lost 7 bases, and 16 bases had no gene match. CDR3 length: 16 residues. Germline loops: CDR1 MDHEN, CDR2 SYDVKM. Written as DNA, the CDR3 is TGTGCCAGCAAACGACAGGGAGGCTTGAAGATGACTGAAGCTTTCTTT. It is translated as CASKRQGGLKMTEAFF. The full variable domain, completed using reference TRBV28 and TRBJ1-1, is DVKVTQSSRYLVKRTGEKVFLECVQDMDHENMFWYRQDPGLGLRLIYFSYDVKMKEKGDIPEGYSVSREKKERFSLILESASTNQTSMYLCASKRQGGLKMTEAFFGQGTRLTVV.

This clone has just one count. This chain connects TRBV28 to TRBJ1-1; D may be TRBD1 (5 bases). The CDR3 runs to 14 residues. The germline V gene encodes CDR1 MDHEN and CDR2 SYDVKM. Trimming shortened V by 4 bases and J by 3 bases, and 12 bases separated the two germline ends. CDR3 in DNA: TGTGCCAGCAGTTCCCCTCAGGGCGACACTGAAGCTTTCTTT. This translates into CASSSPQGDTEAFF.

The J gene is TRBJ1-5, the V gene TRBV7-8; tentative D call: TRBD1 (6 bases). With 4 bases removed from V and 7 bases from J, the gap between germline ends came to 14 bases. Per germline, CDR1 SGHVS and CDR2 FQNEAQ. The CDR3 covers 14 residues. The CDR3 region has the DNA TGTGCCAGCAGCTGGCGGGGGGGCTACCAGCCCCAGCATTTT. Its translation is CASSWRGGYQPQHF.

To note about this clone: This specimen includes other DNA sequences encoding the same CDR3. The J gene is TRBJ1-2, the V gene TRBV9; TRBD1 aligns across 8 bases. Germline V gives CDR1 SGDLS, CDR2 YYNGEE. V lost 0 bases, J lost 7 bases, and 2 bases stayed unmatched. This CDR3 has 13 amino acids. CDR3 region: CASSVVQGVGYTF. The CDR3 DNA sequence: TGTGCCAGCAGCGTAGTACAGGGGGTTGGCTACACCTTC.

The V gene is TRBV19, the J gene TRBJ1-4, with D possibly matching TRBD1 (5 bases). The germline V gene has CDR1 LNHDA and CDR2 SQIVND (reference sequence). V lost 6 bases and J 3 bases, leaving 8 bases between the germline ends. There are 13 residues in the CDR3. The DNA for the CDR3 is TGTGCCAGTAGGACAGATCCTAATGAAAAACTGTTTTTT. Protein product: CASRTDPNEKLFF.

The rearrangement joins TRBV5-1 to TRBJ2-7; 10 nucleotides agree with TRBD2. With 1 base clipped from V and 4 bases from J, the junction kept 2 bases outside the gene matches. There are 14 residues in the CDR3. Germline CDR1 reads SGHRS; CDR2 reads YFSETQ. CDR3 in DNA: TGCGCCAGCAGCTTGACTAGCGGGAAGTACGAGCAGTACGTC. Translating it yields CASSLTSGKYEQYV.

The J gene is TRBJ2-5, the V gene TRBV11-3, with D hard to call. Germline V gives CDR1 SGHNT, CDR2 YENEEA. This CDR3 is built from 15 residues. Trimming pared 5 bases from V and 4 bases from J, leaving 17 bases between. The CDR3 reads CASSPRVKSRETQYF. The CDR3 nucleotides are TGTGCCAGCAGCCCCCGGGTAAAGTCCCGAGAGACCCAGTACTTC.

The CDR3 spells CASSFEDTDTQYF. CDR3 nucleotide sequence: TGTGCCAGCAGTTTTGAGGACACAGATACGCAGTATTTT. The chain combines TRBV12-3 or TRBV12-4 with TRBJ2-3; D unresolved. V shed 3 bases and J shed 2 bases, with 6 bases lying between them. The CDR3 extends over 13 amino acids.